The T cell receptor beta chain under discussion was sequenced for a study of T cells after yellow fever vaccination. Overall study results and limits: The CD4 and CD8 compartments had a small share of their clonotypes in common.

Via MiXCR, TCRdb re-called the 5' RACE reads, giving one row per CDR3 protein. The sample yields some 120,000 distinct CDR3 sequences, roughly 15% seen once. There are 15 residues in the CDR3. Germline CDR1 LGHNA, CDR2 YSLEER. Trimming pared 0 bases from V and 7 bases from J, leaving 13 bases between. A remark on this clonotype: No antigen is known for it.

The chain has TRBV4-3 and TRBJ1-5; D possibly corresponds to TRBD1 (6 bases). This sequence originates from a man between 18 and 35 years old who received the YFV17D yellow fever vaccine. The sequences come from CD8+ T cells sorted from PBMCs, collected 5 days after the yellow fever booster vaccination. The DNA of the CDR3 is TGCGCCAGCAGCCAAGATTTGCAGGGGTGGCAGCCCCAGCATTTT. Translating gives CASSQDLQGWQPQHF.